Shown below are 20 T cell receptor beta chains from a single sample sequenced in a study of blood T cell repertoires in COVID-19. Method: immunoSEQ multiplex PCR; TCRdb's copy keeps in-frame clones and lacks some. Here the sample spans about 190,000 clones, 82% being singletons. The sequenced sample consisted of peripheral blood. The receptors were gathered from a woman aged 60-75 years with COVID-19, enrolled during active disease.

This chain joins TRBV5-1 and TRBJ2-5, with 13 bases lining up with TRBD2. With 4 bases clipped from V and 1 base from J, the junction kept 4 bases outside the gene matches. This CDR3 is 16 amino acids long. In germline, CDR1 is SGHRS, CDR2 YFSETQ. CDR3 coding DNA: TGCGCCAGCAGCGTGGGACTAGCGGGAATCCAAGAGACCCAGTACTTC. Its translation: CASSVGLAGIQETQYF.

V is TRBV7-8 and J is TRBJ2-1, with TRBD2 identical over 8 bases. CDR3 length equals 13 residues. The J segment lost 5 bases and the V segment lost 4 bases, leaving 1 base of the junction unmatched. Germline V gene lookup returns CDR1 SGHVS and CDR2 FQNEAQ. In DNA form, the CDR3 reads TGTGCCAGCAGCTCCGGGAGGGACAATGAGCAGTTCTTC. Its protein is CASSSGRDNEQFF.

V usage is TRBV6-6 and J usage is TRBJ1-3; the match to TRBD1 covers 8 bases. Trimming at V came to 5 bases and at J to 8 bases, leaving 8 bases not matched to a gene. The germline V gene has CDR1 MNHNY and CDR2 SVGAGI (reference sequence). CDR3 size: 14 residues. CDR3 nucleotide sequence: TGTGCCAGCAGTGGACAGGGATTGCGAGACACCATATATTTT. Amino acid sequence: CASSGQGLRDTIYF.

The chain uses TRBV7-2 and TRBJ2-7, with TRBD2 identical over 14 bases. The CDR3 extends over 15 amino acids. With 6 bases clipped from V and 7 bases from J, the junction kept 8 bases outside the gene matches. The germline CDR1 and CDR2 sequences are SGHTA and FQGNSA. The CDR3: CASRGGLAGAEEQYF. DNA for the CDR3: TGTGCCAGCAGGGGGGGACTAGCGGGAGCAGAAGAGCAGTACTTC.

This sequence joins TRBV3-1 (or the pseudogene TRBV3-2) and TRBJ2-7; TRBD2 aligns across 7 bases. Trimming at V came to 3 bases and at J to 0 bases, leaving 5 bases not matched to a gene. This CDR3 comprises 15 residues. Germline values: CDR1 LGHDT, CDR2 YNNKEL (reference sequence). This CDR3 reads CASSHPSGSSYEQYF. CDR3 nucleotide sequence: TGTGCCAGCAGCCACCCTAGCGGCAGCTCCTACGAGCAGTACTTC.

This clone was recorded once. The chain employs TRBV18 and TRBJ2-5; TRBD2 matches at 11 bases. The CDR3 runs 16 residues. Germline assignment: CDR1 KGHSH and CDR2 LQKENI. V lost 0 bases to trimming and J lost 3 bases; unmatched junction nucleotides: 3. The CDR3 sequence: CASSPPGSGREETQYF. The DNA of the CDR3 is TGTGCCAGCTCACCACCCGGTAGCGGGAGGGAAGAGACCCAGTACTTC.

The chain links TRBV12-5 to TRBJ1-2, with TRBD1 as a possible D gene (5 bases). Germline values: CDR1 LGHNT, CDR2 FRNRAP. V lost 1 base, J lost 6 bases, and 9 bases lay in between. The CDR3 is 13 residues long. The CDR3 sequence is CASGLATVHGYTF. In DNA form, the CDR3 reads TGTGCTAGTGGTTTGGCGACAGTTCATGGCTACACCTTC. Looking up the rest from reference TRBV12-5 and TRBJ1-2 gives the full variable domain: DARVTQTPRHKVTEMGQEVTMRCQPILGHNTVFWYRQTMMQGLELLAYFRNRAPLDDSGMPKDRFSAEMPDATLATLKIQPSEPRDSAVYFCASGLATVHGYTFGSGTRLTVV.

The chain combines TRBV2 with TRBJ2-7; TRBD2 agrees at 9 bases. Trimming took 6 bases from V and 6 from J; bases not matched to a gene: 9. This CDR3 comprises 14 residues. The V gene's germline CDR1 is SNHLY and CDR2 FYNNEI. The CDR3 loop reads CASRLAGPNGEQYF. The CDR3 coding sequence is TGTGCCAGCAGACTAGCGGGTCCCAACGGCGAGCAGTACTTC.

This chain connects TRBV5-4 to TRBJ1-6, with D possibly matching TRBD1 (5 bases). With 0 bases removed from V and 4 bases from J, the gap between germline ends came to 8 bases. Germline CDR1 and CDR2: SGHNT and YYREEE (reference sequence). This CDR3 is built from 15 residues. CDR3 bases: TGTGCCAGCAGCTTGGCAGGGTCGTATAATTCACCCCTCCACTTT. Translating it yields CASSLAGSYNSPLHF.

This clone appeared once. The chain uses TRBV3-1 (or the pseudogene TRBV3-2) and TRBJ2-7; TRBD2 is a possible D gene (7 bases). Germline V gene data show CDR1 as LGHDT and CDR2 as YNNKEL (reference sequence). Deletions cut 1 base from V and 1 base from J, with 20 bases between. There are 18 residues in the CDR3. CDR3 bases: TGTGCCAGCAGCCAAGGGGGAACGGGGAAGGGGGGGTCCTACGAGCAGTACTTC. This encodes CASSQGGTGKGGSYEQYF.

This clone was observed a few times. The rearrangement uses TRBV7-2 and TRBJ2-1; TRBD2 agrees at 12 bases. This CDR3 is built from 15 residues. The ends lost 5 bases at V and 4 bases at J; junction bases unmatched: 3. CDR1 SGHTA and CDR2 FQGNSA come from the germline V gene. The CDR3 is CASSPTSGSYNEQFF. In DNA form, the CDR3 reads TGTGCCAGCAGCCCGACTAGCGGGAGTTACAATGAGCAGTTCTTC.

This chain links TRBV5-4 with TRBJ2-3; D unclear. The germline V gene has CDR1 SGHNT and CDR2 YYREEE (reference sequence). V was cut by 4 bases and J by 2 bases, with 8 bases left in between. The CDR3 is 13 amino acids. The DNA for the CDR3 is TGTGCCAGCAGCCTCACCTACACAGATACGCAGTATTTT. It encodes CASSLTYTDTQYF.

The gene calls are TRBV6-5 and TRBJ1-2, with a tentative D call TRBD1 (5 bases). Germline V lookup: CDR1 MNHEY, CDR2 SVGAGI. Trimming stripped 4 bases from V and 2 bases from J, with 11 bases between. The CDR3 runs 14 residues. The chain's CDR3 is CASSSPRQNYGYTF. CDR3 nucleotide sequence: TGTGCCAGCAGTTCCCCCCGACAGAACTATGGCTACACCTTC.

The gene calls are TRBV19 and TRBJ1-5, with D maybe TRBD1 (6 bases). The CDR3 consists of 14 residues. Per the germline V gene, CDR1 is LNHDA and CDR2 is SQIVND (reference sequence). Trimming took 3 bases from V and 5 from J, leaving 11 bases between them. The CDR3 sequence: CASSITGMDQPQHF. CDR3 DNA: TGTGCCAGTAGTATTACAGGGATGGATCAGCCCCAGCATTTT.

The gene calls are TRBV7-8 and TRBJ2-1; 10 nucleotides match TRBD2. J lost 7 bases, V lost 5 bases, and 20 bases had no gene match. Germline CDR1 reads SGHVS; CDR2 reads FQNEAQ. CDR3 length: 19 amino acids. CDR3 coding DNA: TGTGCCAGCAGCCACCGGGGAGTTATAGCGGGAGGTAAGGTAAATGAGCAGTTCTTC. The encoded protein is CASSHRGVIAGGKVNEQFF. Supplemented by reference TRBV7-8 and TRBJ2-1, the full variable domain reads GAGVSQSPRYKVAKRGQDVALRCDPISGHVSLFWYQQALGQGPEFLTYFQNEAQLDKSGLPSDRFFAERPEGSVSTLKIQRTQQEDSAVYLCASSHRGVIAGGKVNEQFFGPGTRLTVL.

The chain has TRBV29-1 and TRBJ1-1; D call uncertain. CDR3 length equals 10 residues. V was pared by 2 bases and J by 10 bases, with 8 bases between. Germline V gene sequence: CDR1 SQVTM, CDR2 ANQGSEA. The CDR3 spells CSVEPLRAFF. DNA of the CDR3: TGCAGCGTTGAACCTCTACGAGCTTTCTTT.

This clone was seen only once. In DNA form, the CDR3 reads TGTGCCAGCAGCCCAAAGGACAGGGGTGGAGGCTACACCTTC. Translating gives CASSPKDRGGGYTF. The genes are TRBV3-1 (or the pseudogene TRBV3-2) and TRBJ1-2; 9 bases fit TRBD1. Germline V gives CDR1 LGHDT, CDR2 YNNKEL (reference sequence). Unmatched junction bases numbered 8, after V lost 4 bases and J lost 8 bases. The CDR3 runs to 14 residues.

This clone was found a few times. CDR3: CATSRNQPQHF. As DNA, the CDR3 is TGTGCCACCAGTCGGAATCAGCCCCAGCATTTT. The chain carries TRBV24-1 and TRBJ1-5; D gene uncertain. Trimming cost V 6 bases and J 4 bases, with 3 bases left between them. Germline V gene lookup returns CDR1 KGHDR and CDR2 SFDVKD. CDR3 length: 11 amino acids.

This chain connects TRBV11-1 to TRBJ2-7; D perhaps matches TRBD1 (7 bases). Between the trimmed V and J ends, which lost 2 bases and 10 bases, there was a span of 18 bases. Germline V lookup: CDR1 SGHAT, CDR2 FQDESV (reference sequence). The CDR3 totals 14 residues. The CDR3 DNA follows: TGTGCCAGCAGCTTAAAAGGAGGGCAGGGGGAACAGTACTTC. Its translation is CASSLKGGQGEQYF.

This clone came up once. The chain couples TRBV10-3 to TRBJ1-1; TRBD1 matches 8 bases. The V gene's germline CDR1 is ENHRY and CDR2 SYGVKD. CDR3 length: 14 amino acids. Germline trimming cut 4 bases from V and 4 bases from J; bases unmatched to any gene: 5. Here the CDR3 DNA reads TGTGCCATCAGTGCCGCAGGGGGCCGCACTGAAGCTTTCTTT. Protein product: CAISAAGGRTEAFF.